This entry concerns a single T cell receptor (beta chain). Its specificity is not known. Germline-derived CDR1 and CDR2 are SGHNT and YENEEA. CDR3 length: 17 residues. V gave up 5 bases and J gave up 4 bases; unmatched junction bases: 11. This entry belongs to a study of identical twins. Overall study findings and caveats: Analyses based on zero insertions could be partly confounded by invariant MAIT and iNKT cells.

TCRdb re-called the 5' RACE reads through MiXCR, storing one row per CDR3 protein. The sample carries around 370,000 distinct CDR3 sequences, about 9% recorded once. This chain links TRBV11-3 with TRBJ2-5; 12 bases are shared with TRBD2. This TCR was recovered from a woman between 50 and 59 years old in good health. Sequencing was performed on naive T cells sorted from blood. The CDR3 is CASSLRGGGLAGETQYF. The CDR3 DNA reads TGTGCCAGCAGCCTAAGAGGCGGGGGACTAGCGGGAGAGACCCAGTACTTC.